These 23 T cell receptor beta chains share one sample of origin, sequenced in a study of OX40 agonist ivuxolimab in advanced cancers. TCRdb keeps only in-frame clones here, not all; method: immunoSEQ multiplex PCR. The sample has roughly 60,000 clones; approximately 90% are singletons. Sequencing was performed on CD4+ or CD8+ T cells sorted from blood, taken in a trial of the OX40 agonist ivuxolimab. The receptors were gathered from an adult with an advanced solid tumor such as melanoma, head and neck, liver or kidney cancer.

The chain uses TRBV4-1 and TRBJ2-2; maybe TRBD2 (5 bases). The CDR3 is made up of 17 amino acids. Trimming took off 0 bases at V and 7 bases at J, with 18 bases between the two ends. CDR1 MGHRA and CDR2 YSYEKL come from the germline V gene. The DNA of the CDR3 is TGCGCCAGCAGCCAAGAATCGAAGTTGAGCGGTGTCGGGGAGCTGTTTTTT. This gives the protein CASSQESKLSGVGELFF.

The gene calls are TRBV5-1 and TRBJ1-1; 7 bases map to TRBD1. Looked up from germline, CDR1 is SGHRS and CDR2 is YFSETQ. The CDR3 length is 15 residues. V lost 2 bases to trimming and J lost 1 base; unmatched junction nucleotides: 5. CDR3 sequence: CASSFPGQSNTEAFF. Written as DNA, the CDR3 is TGCGCCAGCAGCTTCCCGGGACAGTCGAACACTGAAGCTTTCTTT.

The chain employs TRBV28 and TRBJ2-1; no reliable D call. The CDR3 consists of 11 residues. Germline CDR1 and CDR2: MDHEN and SYDVKM. Here the CDR3 reads CVTSKYNEQFF. The CDR3 DNA reads TGTGTCACCAGCAAATACAATGAGCAGTTCTTC.

This chain uses TRBV7-6 with TRBJ1-1, with D possibly being TRBD1 (5 bases). The CDR3 has 15 residues. Trimming took off 2 bases at V and 2 bases at J, with 12 bases between the two ends. Germline assignment: CDR1 SGHVS and CDR2 FNYEAQ. CDR3 nucleotides: TGTGCCAGCAGCTTAACGGGCGGGGCAAACACTGAAGCTTTCTTT. Amino acids: CASSLTGGANTEAFF.

This clone was detected once. This CDR3 reads CASSLVGAYSNQPQHF. The CDR3 nucleotides are TGTGCCAGCAGCTTAGTGGGAGCCTATAGCAATCAGCCCCAGCATTTT. The rearrangement uses TRBV11-2 and TRBJ1-5; D not resolved. Germline CDR1 is SGHAT and CDR2 is FQNNGV. The CDR3 sequence is 16 residues long. V was pared by 1 base and J by 0 bases, with 10 bases between.

This clone was seen once. The V call is TRBV4-3, the J call TRBJ1-1; weak D call: TRBD1 (6 bases). CDR3 size: 16 residues. Germline V gene sequence: CDR1 LGHNA, CDR2 YSLEER. V dropped 0 bases and J dropped 1 base, with 12 bases sitting between them. In DNA form, the CDR3 reads TGCGCCAGCAGCCAAGATTTCGGCAGGGGGAACACTGAAGCTTTCTTT. This gives the protein CASSQDFGRGNTEAFF.

This chain uses TRBV30 with TRBJ2-3, with D maybe TRBD1 (5 bases). V lost 5 bases, J lost 4 bases, and 13 bases lay in between. This CDR3 is 13 amino acids long. The germline V gene encodes CDR1 GTSNPN and CDR2 SVGIG (reference sequence). The CDR3 is CAWRPTGPDTQYF. The DNA of the CDR3 is TGTGCCTGGCGACCCACAGGCCCAGATACGCAGTATTTT.

This rearrangement joins TRBV11-3 to TRBJ2-7; maybe TRBD1 (5 bases). Germline V gives CDR1 SGHNT, CDR2 YENEEA. V lost 2 bases to trimming and J lost 6 bases, with 11 bases between them. CDR3 length: 13 residues. Here the CDR3 reads CASSLLQGGEQYF. The CDR3 DNA follows: TGTGCCAGCAGCTTATTGCAGGGCGGCGAGCAGTACTTC.

This rearrangement joins TRBV5-1 to TRBJ1-2, with 11 bases matching TRBD1. V shed 4 bases, J shed 5 bases, and the junction held 7 bases outside the gene matches. CDR3 length: 15 residues. Germline values: CDR1 SGHRS, CDR2 YFSETQ. The CDR3 loop is CASSPGQGALYGYTF. DNA of the CDR3: TGCGCCAGCAGCCCCGGACAGGGGGCGCTTTATGGCTACACCTTC.

The V gene is TRBV7-2, the J gene TRBJ2-5; D gene ambiguous. The CDR3 loop spans 13 amino acids. Germline assignment: CDR1 SGHTA and CDR2 FQGNSA. V shed 1 base and J shed 7 bases, with 10 bases lying between them. CDR3 sequence: CASSLVRSGTQYF. In nucleotides, the CDR3 is TGTGCCAGCAGCTTAGTGAGGTCAGGGACCCAGTACTTC.

The chain carries TRBV30 and TRBJ1-2; D is undetermined. V was shortened by 2 bases and J by 10 bases, with 11 bases between the two germline ends. Germline CDR1 GTSNPN, CDR2 SVGIG (reference sequence). The CDR3 is 11 amino acids. The CDR3 nucleotides are TGTGCCTGGAGTACCGTGGTGGCCTACACCTTC. Translated: CAWSTVVAYTF.

The rearrangement joins TRBV7-2 to TRBJ1-2; D gene uncertain. The CDR3 length is 14 residues. V dropped 1 base and J dropped 0 bases, with 6 bases sitting between them. From germline, CDR1 is SGHTA and CDR2 FQGNSA. CDR3 in amino acids: CASSLGAANYGYTF. CDR3 bases: TGTGCCAGCAGCTTAGGTGCGGCTAACTATGGCTACACCTTC.

The chain couples TRBV5-1 to TRBJ2-3; 11 positions agree with TRBD1. The V gene's germline CDR1 is SGHRS and CDR2 YFSETQ. CDR3 length equals 14 residues. V shed 4 bases and J 4 bases; nucleotides not matched to a gene: 2. In DNA form, the CDR3 reads TGCGCCAGCAGCACGGGACAGGGGGCAGATACGCAGTATTTT. This codes for CASSTGQGADTQYF.

This chain connects TRBV6-6 to TRBJ2-3; D is undetermined. Looked up from germline, CDR1 is MNHNY and CDR2 is SVGAGI (reference sequence). Trimming removed 7 bases from V and 0 bases from J, with 11 bases in between. The CDR3 extends over 14 amino acids. The CDR3 reads CASTYSTSTDTQYF. The CDR3 nucleotides read TGTGCCAGCACATACTCGACGAGCACAGATACGCAGTATTTT.

This chain joins TRBV11-2 and TRBJ2-3; D is unclear. CDR3 length: 14 amino acids. From germline, CDR1 is SGHAT and CDR2 FQNNGV. V gave up 1 base and J gave up 2 bases, with 7 bases separating them. CDR3 sequence (DNA): TGTGCCAGCAGCTTAGCTGATTTCACAGATACGCAGTATTTT. Amino acid sequence: CASSLADFTDTQYF.

V is TRBV10-3 and J is TRBJ2-1; no definite D call. V lost 3 bases and J 0 bases, leaving 6 bases between the germline ends. Germline-derived CDR1 and CDR2 are ENHRY and SYGVKD. CDR3 length: 14 amino acids. In DNA, the CDR3 is TGTGCCATCAGTGATTCCTTCTCCTACAATGAGCAGTTCTTC. Translating it yields CAISDSFSYNEQFF.

The chain couples TRBV29-1 to TRBJ2-5, with TRBD1 matching 10 bases. Germline CDR1 and CDR2: SQVTM and ANQGSEA. CDR3 size: 12 residues. The CDR3 region is CLGTGAGETQYF. For the CDR3, the DNA is TGCCTAGGGACAGGGGCCGGAGAGACCCAGTACTTC.

This sequence joins TRBV18 and TRBJ1-1; 7 bases align to TRBD1. The CDR3 consists of 15 residues. CDR1 and CDR2 (germline): KGHSH, LQKENI. Losses at the gene ends were 3 bases for V and 0 bases for J; bases not matched to a gene: 4. CDR3 residues: CASSPGQRMNTEAFF. The CDR3 nucleotides are TGTGCCAGCTCACCGGGACAGAGAATGAACACTGAAGCTTTCTTT.

The rearrangement joins TRBV4-3 to TRBJ2-1; 16 bases align to TRBD2. After removal of 3 bases from V and 9 bases from J, the junction contained 11 bases not matched to a gene. CDR1 and CDR2 from the germline V gene are LGHNA and YSLEER. CDR3 length: 18 residues. The CDR3 region is CASSHITPGLAGGFEQFF. The CDR3 DNA reads TGCGCCAGCAGCCACATTACCCCGGGACTAGCGGGAGGGTTTGAGCAGTTCTTC.

The chain recombines TRBV30 with TRBJ1-1; the D is unclear. V lost 0 bases, J lost 9 bases, and 8 bases lay in between. Germline V gives CDR1 GTSNPN, CDR2 SVGIG (reference sequence). The CDR3 consists of 11 residues. The CDR3 DNA follows: TGTGCCTGGAGTGTAGGCAGGCAAGCTTTCTTT. Its protein product is CAWSVGRQAFF.

This clone was seen only once. This sequence joins TRBV6-1 and TRBJ1-1, with a weak D call TRBD1 (6 bases). CDR1 and CDR2 (germline): MNHNS, SASEGT. The CDR3 consists of 11 residues. Trimming removed 6 bases at V and 6 bases at J, with 8 bases between. This chain's CDR3 is CASSRGAEAFF. The CDR3 DNA sequence: TGTGCCAGCAGCAGGGGCGCTGAAGCTTTCTTT.

This sequence joins TRBV7-2 and TRBJ2-5, with 7 bases matching TRBD2. The J call is in doubt because the DNA end fits TRBJ2-7 better. Germline CDR1 SGHTA, CDR2 FQGNSA. The CDR3 extends over 17 amino acids. The DNA of the CDR3 is TGTGCCAGCAGCACCGAAGGCGTGCGGGAGCCCTACTACGAGCAGTACTTC. Its protein product is CASSTEGVREPYYEQYF.

The rearrangement links TRBV5-1 to TRBJ2-5, with unresolved D. The CDR3 is 15 residues long. V was trimmed by 6 bases and J by 5 bases, leaving 20 bases between them. The germline gives CDR1 SGHRS, CDR2 YFSETQ. CDR3 in DNA: TGCGCCAGCACCCTAGGGCAAGGGTTGGAGGAGACCCAGTACTTC. Its protein product is CASTLGQGLEETQYF.